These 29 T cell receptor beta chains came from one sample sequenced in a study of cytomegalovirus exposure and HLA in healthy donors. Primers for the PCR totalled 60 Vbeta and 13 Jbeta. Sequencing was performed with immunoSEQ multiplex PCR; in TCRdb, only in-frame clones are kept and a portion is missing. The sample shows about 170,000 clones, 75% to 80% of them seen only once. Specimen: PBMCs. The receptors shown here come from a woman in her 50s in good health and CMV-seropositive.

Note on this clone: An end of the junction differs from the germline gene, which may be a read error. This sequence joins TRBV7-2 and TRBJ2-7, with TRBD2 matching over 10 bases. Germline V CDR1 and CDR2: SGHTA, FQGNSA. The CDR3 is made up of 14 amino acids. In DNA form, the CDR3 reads TGTGCCAGCAGTCTAACTAGCGGGGACTACGGGCAGTACTTC. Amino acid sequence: CASSLTSGDYGQYF.

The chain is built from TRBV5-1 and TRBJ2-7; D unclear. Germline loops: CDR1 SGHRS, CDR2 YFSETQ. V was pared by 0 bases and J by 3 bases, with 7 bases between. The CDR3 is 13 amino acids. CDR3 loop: CASSLASYYEQYF. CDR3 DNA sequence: TGCGCCAGCAGCTTGGCCTCTTACTACGAGCAGTACTTC. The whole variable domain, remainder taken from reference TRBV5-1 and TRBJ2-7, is KAGVTQTPRYLIKTRGQQVTLSCSPISGHRSVSWYQQTPGQGLQFLFEYFSETQRNKGNFPGRFSGRQFSNSRSEMNVSTLELGDSALYLCASSLASYYEQYFGPGTRLTVT.

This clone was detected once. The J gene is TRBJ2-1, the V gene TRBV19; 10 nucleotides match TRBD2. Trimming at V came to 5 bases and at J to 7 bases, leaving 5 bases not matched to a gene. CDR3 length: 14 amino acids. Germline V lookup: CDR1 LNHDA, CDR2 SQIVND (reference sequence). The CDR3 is CASSRGLATNEQFF. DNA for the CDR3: TGTGCCAGTAGTCGGGGACTAGCGACGAATGAGCAGTTCTTC.

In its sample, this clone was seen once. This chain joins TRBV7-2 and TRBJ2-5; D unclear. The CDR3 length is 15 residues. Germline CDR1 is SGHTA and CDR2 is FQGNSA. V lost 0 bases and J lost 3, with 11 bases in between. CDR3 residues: CASSLAQTAKETQYF. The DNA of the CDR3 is TGTGCCAGCAGCTTAGCACAAACAGCTAAAGAGACCCAGTACTTC.

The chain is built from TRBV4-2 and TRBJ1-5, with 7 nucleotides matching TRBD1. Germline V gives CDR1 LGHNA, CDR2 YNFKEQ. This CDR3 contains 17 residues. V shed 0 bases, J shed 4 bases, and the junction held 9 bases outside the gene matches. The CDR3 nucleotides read TGTGCCAGCAGCCAAGAGGCGGGAGGGGGCGGTAATCAGCCCCAGCATTTT. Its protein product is CASSQEAGGGGNQPQHF.

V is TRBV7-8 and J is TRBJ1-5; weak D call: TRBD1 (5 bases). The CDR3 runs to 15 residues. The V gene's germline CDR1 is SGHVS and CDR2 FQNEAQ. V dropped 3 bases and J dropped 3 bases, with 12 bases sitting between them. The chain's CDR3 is CASSFSGGTNQPQHF. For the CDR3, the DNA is TGTGCCAGCAGCTTTTCGGGGGGGACCAATCAGCCCCAGCATTTT.

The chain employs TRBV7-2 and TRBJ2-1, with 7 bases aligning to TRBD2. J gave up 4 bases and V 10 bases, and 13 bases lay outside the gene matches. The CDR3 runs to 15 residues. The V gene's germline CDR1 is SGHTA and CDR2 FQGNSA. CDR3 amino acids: CATRRGSGSYNEQFF. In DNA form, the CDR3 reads TGTGCCACCCGGCGGGGGAGCGGGTCTTACAATGAGCAGTTCTTC.

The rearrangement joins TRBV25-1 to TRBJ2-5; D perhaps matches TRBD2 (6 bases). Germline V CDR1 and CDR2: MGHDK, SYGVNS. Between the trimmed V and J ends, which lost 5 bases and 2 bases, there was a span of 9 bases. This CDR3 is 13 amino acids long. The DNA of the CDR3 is TGTGCCAGCAGTCACCGGGGGCAAGAGACCCAGTACTTC. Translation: CASSHRGQETQYF.

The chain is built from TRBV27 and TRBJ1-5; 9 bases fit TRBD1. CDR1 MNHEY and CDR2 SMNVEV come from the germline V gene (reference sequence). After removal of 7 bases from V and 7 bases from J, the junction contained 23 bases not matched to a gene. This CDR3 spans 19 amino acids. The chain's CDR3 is CASIQSPRDRVKFGQPQHF. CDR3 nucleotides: TGTGCCAGCATCCAATCCCCCCGGGACAGGGTAAAGTTCGGGCAGCCCCAGCATTTT.

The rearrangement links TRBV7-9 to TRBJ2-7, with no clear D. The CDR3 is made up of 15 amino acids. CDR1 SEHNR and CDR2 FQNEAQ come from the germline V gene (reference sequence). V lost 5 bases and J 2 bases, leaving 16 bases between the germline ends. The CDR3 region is CASSPFSVRAYEQYF. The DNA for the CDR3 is TGTGCCAGCAGCCCCTTTTCCGTTCGAGCCTACGAGCAGTACTTC.

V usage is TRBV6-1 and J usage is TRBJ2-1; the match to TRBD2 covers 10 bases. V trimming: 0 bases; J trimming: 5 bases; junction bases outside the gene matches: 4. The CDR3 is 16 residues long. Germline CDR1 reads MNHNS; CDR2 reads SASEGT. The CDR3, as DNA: TGTGCCAGCAGTGAAGCGCTAGCGGGAGAGCACAATGAGCAGTTCTTC. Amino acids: CASSEALAGEHNEQFF.

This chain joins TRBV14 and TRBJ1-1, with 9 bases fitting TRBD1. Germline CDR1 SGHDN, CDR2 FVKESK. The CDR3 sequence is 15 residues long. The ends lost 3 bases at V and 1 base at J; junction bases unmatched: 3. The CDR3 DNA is TGTGCCAGCAGCCATAGACAGGGGGGGAACACTGAAGCTTTCTTT. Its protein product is CASSHRQGGNTEAFF.

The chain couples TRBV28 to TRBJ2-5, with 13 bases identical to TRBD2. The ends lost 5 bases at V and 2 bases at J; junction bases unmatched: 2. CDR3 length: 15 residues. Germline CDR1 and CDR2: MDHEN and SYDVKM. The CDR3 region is CASSTSGGVQETQYF. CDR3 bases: TGTGCCAGCAGTACTAGCGGGGGGGTGCAAGAGACCCAGTACTTC.

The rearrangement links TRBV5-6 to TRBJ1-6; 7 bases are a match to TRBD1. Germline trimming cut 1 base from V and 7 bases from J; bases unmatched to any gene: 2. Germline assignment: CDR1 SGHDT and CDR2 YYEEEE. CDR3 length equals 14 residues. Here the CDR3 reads CASSLLQGNSPLHF. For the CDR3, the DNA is TGTGCCAGCAGCTTGTTACAGGGGAATTCACCCCTCCACTTT.

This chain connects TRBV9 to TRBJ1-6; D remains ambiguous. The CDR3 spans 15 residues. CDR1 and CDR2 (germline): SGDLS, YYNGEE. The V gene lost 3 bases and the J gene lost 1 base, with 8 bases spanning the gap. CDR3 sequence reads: CASSAGSSYNSPLHF. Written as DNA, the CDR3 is TGTGCCAGCAGCGCCGGGAGTTCCTATAATTCACCCCTCCACTTT.

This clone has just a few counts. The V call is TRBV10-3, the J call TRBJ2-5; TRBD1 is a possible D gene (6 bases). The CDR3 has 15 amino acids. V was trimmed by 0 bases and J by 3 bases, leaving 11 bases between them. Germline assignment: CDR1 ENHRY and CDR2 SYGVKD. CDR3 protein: CAISESRGPKETQYF. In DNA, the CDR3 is TGTGCCATCAGTGAGTCCAGGGGACCTAAAGAGACCCAGTACTTC.

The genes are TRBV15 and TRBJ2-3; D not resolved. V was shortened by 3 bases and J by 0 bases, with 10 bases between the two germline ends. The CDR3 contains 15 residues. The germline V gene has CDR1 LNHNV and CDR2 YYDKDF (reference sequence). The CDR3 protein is CATSSRTESTDTQYF. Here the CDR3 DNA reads TGTGCCACCAGCAGTCGCACAGAAAGCACAGATACGCAGTATTTT.

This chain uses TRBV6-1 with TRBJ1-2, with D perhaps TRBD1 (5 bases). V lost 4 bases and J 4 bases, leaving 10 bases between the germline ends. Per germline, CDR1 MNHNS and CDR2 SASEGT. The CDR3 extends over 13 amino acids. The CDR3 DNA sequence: TGTGCCAGCAGTGGCCGACAGACCTATGGCTACACCTTC. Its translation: CASSGRQTYGYTF.

The CDR3 reads CAWSAARQASLSTEAFF. In nucleotides, the CDR3 is TGTGCCTGGAGTGCCGCGCGACAGGCGTCTTTGAGCACTGAAGCTTTCTTT. The genes are TRBV30 and TRBJ1-1; weak D call: TRBD1 (6 bases). Per the germline V gene, CDR1 is GTSNPN and CDR2 is SVGIG (reference sequence). This CDR3 is built from 17 residues. V was cut by 1 base and J by 4 bases, with 22 bases left in between.

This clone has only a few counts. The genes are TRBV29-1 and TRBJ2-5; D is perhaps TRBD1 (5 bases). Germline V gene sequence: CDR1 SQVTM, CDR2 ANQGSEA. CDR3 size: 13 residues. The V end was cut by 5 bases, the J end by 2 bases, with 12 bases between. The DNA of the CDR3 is TGCAGCGTTACCTCGACAGCACAAGAGACCCAGTACTTC. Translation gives CSVTSTAQETQYF. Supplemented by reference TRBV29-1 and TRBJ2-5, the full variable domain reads SAVISQKPSRDICQRGTSLTIQCQVDSQVTMMFWYRQQPGQSLTLIATANQGSEATYESGFVIDKFPISRPNLTFSTLTVSNMSPEDSSIYLCSVTSTAQETQYFGPGTRLLVL.

CDR3 protein: CASSYSLRSGVEAFF. CDR3 nucleotides: TGTGCCAGCAGTTACTCCCTCCGCTCAGGGGTTGAAGCTTTCTTT. This chain joins TRBV6-5 and TRBJ1-1; D might be TRBD1 (6 bases). CDR3 length equals 15 residues. The V end lost 0 bases, the J end lost 7 bases, and 15 bases lay between the germline ends. Germline-derived CDR1 and CDR2 are MNHEY and SVGAGI.

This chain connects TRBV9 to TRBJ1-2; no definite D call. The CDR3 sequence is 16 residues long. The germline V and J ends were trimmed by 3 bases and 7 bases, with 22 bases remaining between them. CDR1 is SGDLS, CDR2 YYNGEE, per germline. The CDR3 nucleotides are TGTGCCAGCAGCGCCGGGATCCCTATAACCGGAGGTGGCTACACCTTC. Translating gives CASSAGIPITGGGYTF.

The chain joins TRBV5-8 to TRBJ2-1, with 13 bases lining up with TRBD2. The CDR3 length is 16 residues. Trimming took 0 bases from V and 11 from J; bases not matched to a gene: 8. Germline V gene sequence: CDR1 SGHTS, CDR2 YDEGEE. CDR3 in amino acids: CASSLAGGLAGTQQFF. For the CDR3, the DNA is TGTGCCAGCAGCTTGGCCGGGGGACTAGCGGGAACACAGCAGTTCTTC.

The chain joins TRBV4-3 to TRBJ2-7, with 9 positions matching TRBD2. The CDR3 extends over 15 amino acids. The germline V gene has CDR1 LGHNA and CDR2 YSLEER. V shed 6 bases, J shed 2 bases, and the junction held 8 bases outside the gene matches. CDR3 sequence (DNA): TGCGCCAGCAGTCTTAGCGGGGGCTCGACCTACGAGCAGTACTTC. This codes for CASSLSGGSTYEQYF.

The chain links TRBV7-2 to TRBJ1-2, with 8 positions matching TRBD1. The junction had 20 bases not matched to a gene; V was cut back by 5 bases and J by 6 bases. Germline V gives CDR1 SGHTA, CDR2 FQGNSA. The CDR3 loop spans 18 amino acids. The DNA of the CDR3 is TGTGCCAGCAGCACCGACGGACAGGGCGGCGCTGCTATGGATGGCTACACCTTC. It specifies CASSTDGQGGAAMDGYTF. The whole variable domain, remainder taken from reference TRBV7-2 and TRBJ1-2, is GAGVSQSPSNKVTEKGKDVELRCDPISGHTALYWYRQSLGQGLEFLIYFQGNSAPDKSGLPSDRFSAERTGGSVSTLTIQRTQQEDSAVYLCASSTDGQGGAAMDGYTFGSGTRLTVV.

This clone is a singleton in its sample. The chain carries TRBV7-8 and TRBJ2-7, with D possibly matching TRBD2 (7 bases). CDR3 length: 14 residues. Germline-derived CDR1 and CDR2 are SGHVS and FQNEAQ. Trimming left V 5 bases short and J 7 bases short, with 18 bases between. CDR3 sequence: CASSLWGGAGEQYF. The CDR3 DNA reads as TGTGCCAGCAGCCTCTGGGGGGGGGCGGGGGAGCAGTACTTC.

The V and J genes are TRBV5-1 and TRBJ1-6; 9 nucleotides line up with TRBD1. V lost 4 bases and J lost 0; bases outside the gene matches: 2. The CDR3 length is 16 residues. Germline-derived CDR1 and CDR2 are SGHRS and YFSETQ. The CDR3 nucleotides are TGCGCCAGCAGCATGACAGGGGGCTCCTATAATTCACCCCTCCACTTT. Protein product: CASSMTGGSYNSPLHF.

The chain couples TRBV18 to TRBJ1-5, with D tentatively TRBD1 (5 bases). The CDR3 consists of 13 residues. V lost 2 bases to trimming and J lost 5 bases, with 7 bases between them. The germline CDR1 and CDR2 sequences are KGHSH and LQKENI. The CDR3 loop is CASSPGGYQPQHF. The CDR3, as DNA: TGTGCCAGCTCACCAGGGGGGTATCAGCCCCAGCATTTT.

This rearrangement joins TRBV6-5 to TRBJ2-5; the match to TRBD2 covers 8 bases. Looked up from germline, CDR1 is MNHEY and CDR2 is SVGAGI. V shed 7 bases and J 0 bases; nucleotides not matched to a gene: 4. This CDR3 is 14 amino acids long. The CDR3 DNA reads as TGTGCCAGCACCCCGGGGGGGTACCAAGAGACCCAGTACTTC. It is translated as CASTPGGYQETQYF.